The 24 T cell receptor beta chains given below trace back to one sample, sequenced in a study of blood T cell repertoires in COVID-19. TCRdb keeps only in-frame clones here, not all; method: immunoSEQ multiplex PCR. The table lists some 240,000 clones, about nine tenths of them singletons. Sequencing input: peripheral blood. All receptors derive from a man between 60 and 70 years old who had recovered from COVID-19.

This clone appeared a few times. V gene TRBV10-3 combines with J gene TRBJ1-3, with 11 positions matching TRBD1. Germline V gene sequence: CDR1 ENHRY, CDR2 SYGVKD. CDR3 length equals 14 residues. V was pared by 7 bases and J by 6 bases, with 5 bases of the junction left unmatched. In nucleotides, the CDR3 is TGTGCCATCAAGGGACAGGGGGGGCAAAACACCATATATTTT. Translating gives CAIKGQGGQNTIYF.

This chain links TRBV6-4 with TRBJ2-2; 8 bases align to TRBD2. The CDR3 runs to 15 residues. J was trimmed by 3 bases and V by 4 bases; bases with no gene match: 4. The germline gives CDR1 MRHNA, CDR2 SNTAGT. This chain's CDR3 is CASSVGSGDTGELFF. The CDR3 DNA sequence: TGTGCCAGCAGTGTTGGTAGCGGGGACACCGGGGAGCTGTTTTTT.

The chain uses TRBV27 and TRBJ1-6; the D gene is possibly TRBD1 (5 bases). The germline V gene has CDR1 MNHEY and CDR2 SMNVEV (reference sequence). This CDR3 region has 13 residues. V was trimmed by 2 bases and J by 11 bases, leaving 10 bases between them. As DNA, the CDR3 is TGTGCCAGCAGTTTAGGCAGGGATGCACCCCTCCACTTT. Protein sequence: CASSLGRDAPLHF.

This chain connects TRBV7-8 to TRBJ1-2; the D gene is possibly TRBD1 (6 bases). The CDR3 contains 14 residues. V shed 5 bases and J shed 0 bases, with 10 bases lying between them. CDR1 and CDR2 from the germline V gene are SGHVS and FQNEAQ. Written as DNA, the CDR3 is TGTGCCAGCAGCCCGGACAGAGCTAACTATGGCTACACCTTC. Translating gives CASSPDRANYGYTF.

The CDR3: CASSQYNTGVKRGNQPQHF. In DNA, the CDR3 is TGTGCCAGCAGCCAATATAATACAGGGGTAAAGAGGGGCAATCAGCCCCAGCATTTT. This chain connects TRBV4-2 to TRBJ1-5; 7 nucleotides match TRBD1. The junction had 15 bases not matched to a gene; V was cut back by 2 bases and J by 2 bases. Germline loops: CDR1 LGHNA, CDR2 YNFKEQ. CDR3 size: 19 residues.

This chain links TRBV4-2 with TRBJ2-7, with D tentatively TRBD2 (6 bases). The germline V gene has CDR1 LGHNA and CDR2 YNFKEQ. V lost 1 base and J lost 5, with 12 bases in between. CDR3 size: 14 residues. As DNA, the CDR3 is TGTGCCAGCAGCCAAGTACGGGGGAGGCACGAGCAGTACTTC. It codes for CASSQVRGRHEQYF.

The chain recombines TRBV27 with TRBJ1-2; a weak D match, TRBD1 (5 bases). The V gene's germline CDR1 is MNHEY and CDR2 SMNVEV (reference sequence). V lost 3 bases to trimming and J lost 4 bases, with 18 bases between them. This CDR3 contains 16 residues. In DNA, the CDR3 is TGTGCCAGCAGTTTGCCTCGGTACAGGCTAACCTATGGCTACACCTTC. Amino acids: CASSLPRYRLTYGYTF.

This sequence joins TRBV5-1 and TRBJ2-1; 10 bases line up with TRBD2. V shed 7 bases and J 4 bases; nucleotides not matched to a gene: 8. This CDR3 is built from 15 residues. Germline CDR1 reads SGHRS; CDR2 reads YFSETQ. The CDR3 nucleotides read TGCGCCAGCCGTGAAAGCGGGGGGGAGTACAATGAGCAGTTCTTC. Encoded protein: CASRESGGEYNEQFF. The full variable domain, with the rest looked up from reference TRBV5-1 and TRBJ2-1, is KAGVTQTPRYLIKTRGQQVTLSCSPISGHRSVSWYQQTPGQGLQFLFEYFSETQRNKGNFPGRFSGRQFSNSRSEMNVSTLELGDSALYLCASRESGGEYNEQFFGPGTRLTVL.

This sequence joins TRBV6-1 and TRBJ1-3; D is possibly TRBD1 (5 bases). The CDR3 runs to 15 residues. V was shortened by 3 bases and J by 4 bases, with 13 bases between the two germline ends. The V gene's germline CDR1 is MNHNS and CDR2 SASEGT. In DNA, the CDR3 is TGTGCCAGCAGTGAGGCCAGGGCGTACGGAAACACCATATATTTT. Its translation: CASSEARAYGNTIYF.

This chain joins TRBV28 and TRBJ1-5; 8 bases fit TRBD1. Germline CDR1 MDHEN, CDR2 SYDVKM. The CDR3 has 17 residues. Trimming removed 0 bases from V and 0 bases from J; junction bases left unmatched: 4. CDR3 protein: CASSLWRGQGSNQPQHF. The CDR3 DNA follows: TGTGCCAGCAGTTTATGGAGAGGACAGGGTAGCAATCAGCCCCAGCATTTT.

The chain combines TRBV30 with TRBJ2-3; TRBD1 aligns across 9 bases. Germline V gene sequence: CDR1 GTSNPN, CDR2 SVGIG (reference sequence). V lost 0 bases to trimming and J lost 5 bases; unmatched junction nucleotides: 6. This CDR3 contains 15 residues. CDR3 amino acids: CAWSVGTGIEDTQYF. The CDR3 DNA follows: TGTGCCTGGAGTGTGGGGACAGGGATTGAAGATACGCAGTATTTT.

V usage is TRBV28 and J usage is TRBJ2-3, with 10 nucleotides matching TRBD1. The CDR3 has 16 residues. V shed 1 base, J shed 1 base, and the junction held 2 bases outside the gene matches. Germline CDR1 reads MDHEN; CDR2 reads SYDVKM. The CDR3 loop is CASSLLGTGGTDTQYF. The CDR3 region has the DNA TGTGCCAGCAGTTTATTGGGGACAGGGGGCACAGATACGCAGTATTTT.

The chain links TRBV5-1 to TRBJ1-2; unclear D gene. Looked up from germline, CDR1 is SGHRS and CDR2 is YFSETQ. V shed 0 bases and J shed 4 bases, with 10 bases lying between them. The CDR3 contains 14 residues. CDR3 sequence (DNA): TGCGCCAGCAGCTTGGGCCGAACCGGCTATGGCTACACCTTC. Encoded protein: CASSLGRTGYGYTF.

This chain connects TRBV3-1 (or the pseudogene TRBV3-2) to TRBJ1-3; 7 nucleotides align to TRBD1. The CDR3 consists of 15 residues. CDR1 and CDR2 from the germline V gene are LGHDT and YNNKEL (reference sequence). V lost 3 bases to trimming and J lost 3 bases; unmatched junction nucleotides: 5. Here the CDR3 DNA reads TGTGCCAGCAGCCAGGGACAGTGGAGTGGAAACACCATATATTTT. It specifies CASSQGQWSGNTIYF.

This clone was recorded only once. CDR3 coding DNA: TGTGCCACCAGTGACCCCACGAGCTCCTACAATGAGCAGTTCTTC. Residues: CATSDPTSSYNEQFF. V usage is TRBV24-1 and J usage is TRBJ2-1; unclear D gene. Trimming pared 4 bases from V and 0 bases from J, leaving 9 bases between. The V gene's germline CDR1 is KGHDR and CDR2 SFDVKD. The CDR3 is made up of 15 amino acids.

The V and J genes are TRBV30 and TRBJ2-3; D unresolved. The CDR3 contains 12 residues. V was pared by 1 base and J by 2 bases, with 4 bases between. Per the germline V gene, CDR1 is GTSNPN and CDR2 is SVGIG (reference sequence). The CDR3 DNA reads TGTGCCTGGAGTGGACTCACAGATACGCAGTATTTT. It encodes CAWSGLTDTQYF.

V is TRBV3-1 (or the pseudogene TRBV3-2) and J is TRBJ1-2; tentative D call: TRBD1 (6 bases). Germline assignment: CDR1 LGHDT and CDR2 YNNKEL (reference sequence). Trimming removed 1 base from V and 8 bases from J, with 17 bases in between. The CDR3 is 15 residues long. In DNA, the CDR3 is TGTGCCAGCAGCCAAGTAGAACAGGGAATAAGCGGCTACACCTTC. Translation gives CASSQVEQGISGYTF.

This clone was seen just once. The gene calls are TRBV18 and TRBJ1-1; D is unclear. This CDR3 contains 14 residues. The germline V gene has CDR1 KGHSH and CDR2 LQKENI. The V and J ends lost 3 bases and 0 bases respectively, with 8 bases between them. For the CDR3, the DNA is TGTGCCAGCTCACCGTCCGGGTTGAACACTGAAGCTTTCTTT. Translated: CASSPSGLNTEAFF.

This clone occurred many times. Other DNA sequences in this specimen translate into the identical CDR3. The CDR3 DNA sequence: TGTGCCAGCAGCGTTTCGGGGAACACTGAAGCTTTCTTT. Protein: CASSVSGNTEAFF. This sequence joins TRBV9 and TRBJ1-1, with no clear D. The V end was cut by 2 bases, the J end by 1 base, with 6 bases between. The length of the CDR3 is 13 residues. Germline V lookup: CDR1 SGDLS, CDR2 YYNGEE.

V usage is TRBV5-4 and J usage is TRBJ2-3; 13 nucleotides line up with TRBD2. Germline V gene sequence: CDR1 SGHNT, CDR2 YYREEE (reference sequence). Trimming at V came to 4 bases and at J to 0 bases, leaving 8 bases not matched to a gene. CDR3 length equals 18 residues. DNA for the CDR3: TGTGCCAGCAGCCCTGGACTAGCGGGGGCCTATAGCACAGATACGCAGTATTTT. Translation gives CASSPGLAGAYSTDTQYF.

The genes are TRBV20-1 and TRBJ2-3, with D possibly matching TRBD2 (7 bases). Deletions cut 5 bases from V and 2 bases from J, with 17 bases between. The germline V gene encodes CDR1 DFQATT and CDR2 SNEGSKA (reference sequence). There are 15 residues in the CDR3. DNA of the CDR3: TGCAGTGCTCGTGTGGGGGGGGGCAACACAGATACGCAGTATTTT. Translated, it gives CSARVGGGNTDTQYF.

The genes are TRBV11-2 and TRBJ2-1, with 9 positions matching TRBD1. CDR3 length equals 16 residues. From germline, CDR1 is SGHAT and CDR2 FQNNGV. V was clipped by 0 bases and J by 5 bases; unmatched bases: 5. CDR3 in amino acids: CASSLEYGDRDNEQFF. CDR3 bases: TGTGCCAGCAGCTTAGAATACGGGGACAGGGACAATGAGCAGTTCTTC.

V usage is TRBV2 and J usage is TRBJ1-2, with D possibly TRBD1 on 5 matching bases. The CDR3 extends over 18 amino acids. Per the germline V gene, CDR1 is SNHLY and CDR2 is FYNNEI. Trimming left V 2 bases short and J 0 bases short, with 19 bases between. CDR3 nucleotide sequence: TGTGCCAGCAGTGAATACGGGGCGGGGGGAGGAACTAACTATGGCTACACCTTC. Translation gives CASSEYGAGGGTNYGYTF.

The genes are TRBV11-2 and TRBJ2-7; TRBD1 might be the D (5 bases). Trimming removed 0 bases at V and 2 bases at J, with 14 bases between. The CDR3 runs 16 residues. CDR1 SGHAT and CDR2 FQNNGV come from the germline V gene. The CDR3 loop is CASSLDFTGRPYEQYV. DNA of the CDR3: TGTGCCAGCAGCTTAGATTTTACAGGCCGACCCTACGAGCAGTACGTC.